A selection of T cell receptor beta chains follows, all from one sample in a study of blood T cell repertoires in COVID-19. Sequenced by immunoSEQ multiplex PCR; TCRdb stores in-frame clones only, minus some. The sample records hundreds of thousands of clones, over 80% being singletons. Sequenced input: PBMCs or T cells enriched from blood (not recorded which). The source is a woman aged 18-35 years who had recovered from COVID-19. Both conserved end residues are trimmed from each CDR3.

v_gene | CDR3aa
TRBV12-3/TRBV12-4 | ASSLRDRGAQY
TRBV19 | ASSGEAGEFYEQY
TRBV5-8 | ASSYRGSGNTIY
TRBV2 | ASSDGSGFTNSPLH
TRBV7-3 | ASSLSPGYTEAF
TRBV5-1 | ASSFDSGAAYEQY
TRBV6-5 | ASTYYRVGAQPQH
TRBV28 | ASQNPPGNRDRGSYGYT
TRBV11-2 | ASSLAGGLEPQH
TRBV19 | ASSAQGGRQPQH